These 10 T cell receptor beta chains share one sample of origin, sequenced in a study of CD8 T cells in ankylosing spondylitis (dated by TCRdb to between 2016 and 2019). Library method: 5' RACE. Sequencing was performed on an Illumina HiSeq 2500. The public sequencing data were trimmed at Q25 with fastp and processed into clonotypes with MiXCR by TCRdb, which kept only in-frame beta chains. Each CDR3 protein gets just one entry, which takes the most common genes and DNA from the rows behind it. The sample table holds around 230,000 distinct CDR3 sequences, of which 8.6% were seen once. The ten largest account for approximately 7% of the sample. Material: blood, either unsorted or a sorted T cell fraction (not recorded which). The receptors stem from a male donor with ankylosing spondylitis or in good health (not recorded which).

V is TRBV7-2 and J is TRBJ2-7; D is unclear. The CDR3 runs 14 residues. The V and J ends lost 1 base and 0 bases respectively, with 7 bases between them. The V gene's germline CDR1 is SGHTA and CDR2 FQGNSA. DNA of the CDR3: TGTGCCAGCAGCTTAGTCCCCAGCTCCTACGAGCAGTACTTC. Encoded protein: CASSLVPSSYEQYF.

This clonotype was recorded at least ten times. The DNA of the CDR3 is TGTGCCAGCAGTGCAGGGGCTTTTGCGGAGACCCAGTACTTC. As protein: CASSAGAFAETQYF. The chain couples TRBV6-1 to TRBJ2-5, with D possibly being TRBD1 (6 bases). CDR1 and CDR2 from the germline V gene are MNHNS and SASEGT. Deletions cut 4 bases from V and 5 bases from J, with 14 bases between. The CDR3 is 14 residues long.

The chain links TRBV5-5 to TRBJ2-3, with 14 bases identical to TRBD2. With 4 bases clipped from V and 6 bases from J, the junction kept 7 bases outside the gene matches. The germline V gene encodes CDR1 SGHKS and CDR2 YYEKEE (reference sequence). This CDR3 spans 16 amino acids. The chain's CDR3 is CASSETSGGATDTQYF. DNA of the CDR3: TGTGCCAGCAGCGAGACTAGCGGGGGGGCGACGGATACGCAGTATTTT.

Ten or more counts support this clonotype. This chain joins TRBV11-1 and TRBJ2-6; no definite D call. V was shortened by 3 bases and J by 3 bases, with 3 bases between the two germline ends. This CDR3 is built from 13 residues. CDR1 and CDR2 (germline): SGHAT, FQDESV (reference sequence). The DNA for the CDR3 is TGTGCCAGCAGCTTTCGTGGGGCCAACGTCCTGACTTTC. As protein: CASSFRGANVLTF.

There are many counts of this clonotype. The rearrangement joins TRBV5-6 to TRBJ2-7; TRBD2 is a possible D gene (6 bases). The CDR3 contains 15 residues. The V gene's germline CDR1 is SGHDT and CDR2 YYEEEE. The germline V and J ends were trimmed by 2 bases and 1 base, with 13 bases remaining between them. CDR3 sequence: CASSFFRGKSYEQYF. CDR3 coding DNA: TGTGCCAGCAGCTTTTTCCGGGGGAAATCCTACGAGCAGTACTTC.

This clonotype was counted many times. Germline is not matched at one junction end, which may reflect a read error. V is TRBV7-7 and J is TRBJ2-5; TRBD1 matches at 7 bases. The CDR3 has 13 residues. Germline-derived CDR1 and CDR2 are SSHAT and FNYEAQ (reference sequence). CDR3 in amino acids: CASSRDSQETQYF. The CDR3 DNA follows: TGTGCTAGCAGCCGGGACAGCCAAGAGACCCAGTACTTC.

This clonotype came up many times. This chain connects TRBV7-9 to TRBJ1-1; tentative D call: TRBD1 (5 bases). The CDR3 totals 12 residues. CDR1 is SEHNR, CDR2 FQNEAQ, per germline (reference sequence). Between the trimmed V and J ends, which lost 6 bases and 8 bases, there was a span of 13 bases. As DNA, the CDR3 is TGTGCCAGCAGGAGGGGTTCCACCGAAGCTTTCTTT. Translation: CASRRGSTEAFF.

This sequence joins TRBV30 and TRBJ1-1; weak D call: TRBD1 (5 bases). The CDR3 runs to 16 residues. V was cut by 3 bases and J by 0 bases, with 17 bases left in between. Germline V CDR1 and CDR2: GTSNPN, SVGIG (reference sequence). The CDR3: CAWRDPGRGLNTEAFF. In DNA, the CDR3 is TGTGCCTGGAGGGACCCGGGACGTGGTCTGAACACTGAAGCTTTCTTT.

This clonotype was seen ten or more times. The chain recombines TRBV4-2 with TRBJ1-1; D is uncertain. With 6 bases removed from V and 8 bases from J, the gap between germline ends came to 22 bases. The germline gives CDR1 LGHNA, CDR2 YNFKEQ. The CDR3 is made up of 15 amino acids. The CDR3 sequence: CASSDPLGGRGEAFF. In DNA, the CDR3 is TGTGCCAGCAGTGATCCCCTCGGAGGCCGGGGAGAAGCTTTCTTT.

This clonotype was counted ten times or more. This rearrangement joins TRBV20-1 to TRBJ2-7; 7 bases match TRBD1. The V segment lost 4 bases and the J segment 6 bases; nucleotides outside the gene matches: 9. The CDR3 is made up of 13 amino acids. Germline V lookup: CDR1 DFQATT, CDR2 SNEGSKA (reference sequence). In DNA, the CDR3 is TGCAGTGCTATGGTGGACAGGTTTTCCGAGCAGTACTTC. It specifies CSAMVDRFSEQYF.